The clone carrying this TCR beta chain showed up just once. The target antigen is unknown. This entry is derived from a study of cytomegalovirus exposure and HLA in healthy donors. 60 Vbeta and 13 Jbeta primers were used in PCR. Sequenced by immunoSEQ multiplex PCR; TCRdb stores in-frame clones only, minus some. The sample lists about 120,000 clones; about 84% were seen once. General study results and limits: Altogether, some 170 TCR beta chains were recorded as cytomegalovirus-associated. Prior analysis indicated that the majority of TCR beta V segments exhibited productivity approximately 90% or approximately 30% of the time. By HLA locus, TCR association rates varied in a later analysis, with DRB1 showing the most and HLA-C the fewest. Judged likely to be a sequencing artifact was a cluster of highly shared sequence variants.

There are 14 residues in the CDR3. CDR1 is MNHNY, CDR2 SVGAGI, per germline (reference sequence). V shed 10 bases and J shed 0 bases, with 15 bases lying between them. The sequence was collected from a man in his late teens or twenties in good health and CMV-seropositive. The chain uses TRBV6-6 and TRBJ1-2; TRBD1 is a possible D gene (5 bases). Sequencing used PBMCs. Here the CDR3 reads CATTAGRTNYGYTF. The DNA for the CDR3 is TGTGCCACCACCGCAGGGAGGACTAACTATGGCTACACCTTC.